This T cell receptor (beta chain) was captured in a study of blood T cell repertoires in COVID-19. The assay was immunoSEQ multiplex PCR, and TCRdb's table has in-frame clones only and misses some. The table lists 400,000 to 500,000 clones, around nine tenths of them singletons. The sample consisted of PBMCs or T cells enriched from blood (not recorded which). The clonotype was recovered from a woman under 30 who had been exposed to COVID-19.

This chain's CDR3 is CASSITLAGGYEQFF. DNA of the CDR3: TGTGCCAGTAGTATTACACTAGCGGGAGGATATGAGCAGTTCTTC. J is TRBJ2-1 and V is TRBV19; 12 positions agree with TRBD2. V shed 3 bases, J shed 8 bases, and the junction held 5 bases outside the gene matches. The CDR3 consists of 15 residues. Per germline, CDR1 LNHDA and CDR2 SQIVND (reference sequence).